The 27 T cell receptor beta chains listed next were all sequenced from one sample in a study of blood T cell repertoires in COVID-19. TCRdb keeps only in-frame clones here, not all; method: immunoSEQ multiplex PCR. This sample has around 230,000 clones; approximately 86% occur once, and the top ten carry 2.5% to 3.5%. The specimen was PBMCs or T cells enriched from blood (not recorded which). The receptor set was obtained from a woman aged 40 to 55 with acute COVID-19.

The chain couples TRBV3-1 (or the pseudogene TRBV3-2) to TRBJ1-3; D gene uncertain. Trimming shortened V by 2 bases and J by 1 base, and 3 bases separated the two germline ends. CDR1 and CDR2 from the germline V gene are LGHDT and YNNKEL (reference sequence). This CDR3 is built from 13 residues. CDR3 nucleotide sequence: TGTGCCAGCAGCCAACCTTCTGGAAACACCATATATTTT. Amino acid sequence: CASSQPSGNTIYF.

This rearrangement joins TRBV19 to TRBJ1-5, with D uncertain. The length of the CDR3 is 16 residues. V lost 3 bases and J lost 0, with 12 bases in between. Germline lookup yields CDR1 LNHDA and CDR2 SQIVND (reference sequence). CDR3 sequence: CASSMAARLSNQPQHF. In nucleotides, the CDR3 is TGTGCCAGTAGTATGGCAGCAAGACTTAGCAATCAGCCCCAGCATTTT.

J is TRBJ1-1 and V is TRBV11-3; TRBD1 is a possible D gene (5 bases). The CDR3 loop spans 15 amino acids. Germline assignment: CDR1 SGHNT and CDR2 YENEEA. V was trimmed by 4 bases and J by 1 base, leaving 13 bases between them. CDR3 sequence reads: CASSSRDRQNTEAFF. CDR3 bases: TGTGCCAGCAGCTCCCGCGACAGACAGAACACTGAAGCTTTCTTT.

The chain has TRBV19 and TRBJ1-6; 11 positions agree with TRBD1. Germline CDR1 reads LNHDA; CDR2 reads SQIVND (reference sequence). CDR3 length: 17 amino acids. J gave up 4 bases and V 3 bases, and 5 bases lay outside the gene matches. The CDR3 reads CASSIGGQGAYNSPLHF. In nucleotides, the CDR3 is TGTGCCAGTAGTATTGGAGGACAGGGGGCATATAATTCACCCCTCCACTTT.

This clone was seen a single time. V is TRBV5-6 and J is TRBJ2-7; TRBD1 matches at 8 bases. This CDR3 is built from 15 residues. Unmatched junction bases numbered 5, after V lost 2 bases and J lost 1 base. The germline gives CDR1 SGHDT, CDR2 YYEEEE. The DNA for the CDR3 is TGTGCCAGCAGCTTTAGGGGGACAGGATCCTACGAGCAGTACTTC. Translation gives CASSFRGTGSYEQYF.

The gene calls are TRBV5-1 and TRBJ1-6, with a possible D match to TRBD1 (5 bases). The CDR3 totals 15 residues. The V and J ends lost 4 bases and 9 bases respectively, with 17 bases between them. The germline CDR1 and CDR2 sequences are SGHRS and YFSETQ. CDR3 DNA sequence: TGCGCCAGCAGCCGCGGGGGGGAAGGAGGTTCACCCCTCCACTTT. It encodes CASSRGGEGGSPLHF.

J is TRBJ1-1 and V is TRBV19; a possible D gene is TRBD1 (6 bases). Germline lookup yields CDR1 LNHDA and CDR2 SQIVND (reference sequence). V was pared by 8 bases and J by 5 bases, with 12 bases between. The CDR3 is made up of 12 amino acids. The CDR3 sequence: CASREGGTEAFF. CDR3 nucleotide sequence: TGTGCCAGTCGAGAGGGGGGGACTGAAGCTTTCTTT. Full variable domain (rest looked up from reference TRBV19 and TRBJ1-1): DGGITQSPKYLFRKEGQNVTLSCEQNLNHDAMYWYRQDPGQGLRLIYYSQIVNDFQKGDIAEGYSVSREKKESFPLTVTSAQKNPTAFYLCASREGGTEAFFGQGTRLTVV.

The chain joins TRBV2 to TRBJ2-7; 7 bases align to TRBD2. CDR3 length: 14 residues. Germline CDR1 reads SNHLY; CDR2 reads FYNNEI. V was pared by 2 bases and J by 2 bases, with 3 bases of the junction left unmatched. This CDR3 reads CASSERGRPYEQYF. DNA for the CDR3: TGTGCCAGCAGTGAACGCGGGAGACCCTACGAGCAGTACTTC. Full variable domain (remainder filled in from reference TRBV2 and TRBJ2-7): EPEVTQTPSHQVTQMGQEVILRCVPISNHLYFYWYRQILGQKVEFLVSFYNNEISEKSEIFDDQFSVERPDGSNFTLKIRSTKLEDSAMYFCASSERGRPYEQYFGPGTRLTVT.

The chain has TRBV5-1 and TRBJ2-1; D may be TRBD1 (6 bases). CDR1 and CDR2 from the germline V gene are SGHRS and YFSETQ. V dropped 4 bases and J dropped 4 bases, with 12 bases sitting between them. The CDR3 is 14 residues long. CDR3: CASSDPDSYNEQFF. The CDR3 nucleotides are TGCGCCAGCAGCGACCCGGACAGTTACAATGAGCAGTTCTTC.

The V and J genes are TRBV9 and TRBJ2-3; D not resolved. The V end lost 4 bases, the J end lost 2 bases, and 8 bases lay between the germline ends. The CDR3 extends over 13 amino acids. In germline, CDR1 is SGDLS, CDR2 YYNGEE. CDR3 loop: CASSPGFTDTQYF. Written as DNA, the CDR3 is TGTGCCAGCAGCCCGGGTTTCACAGATACGCAGTATTTT.

The chain joins TRBV2 to TRBJ2-1; D unclear. CDR3 length: 11 residues. V was shortened by 2 bases and J by 10 bases, with 6 bases between the two germline ends. CDR1 and CDR2 (germline): SNHLY, FYNNEI. The CDR3 protein is CASSEFSEQFF. CDR3 coding DNA: TGTGCCAGCAGTGAATTCTCCGAGCAGTTCTTC.

This clone was seen only a few times. The chain is built from TRBV11-3 and TRBJ2-2; tentative D call: TRBD1 (6 bases). The V end lost 5 bases, the J end lost 7 bases, and 20 bases lay between the germline ends. Germline CDR1 SGHNT, CDR2 YENEEA. CDR3 length equals 16 residues. The CDR3 is CASSRETGTSNGELFF. The CDR3 DNA follows: TGTGCCAGCAGCAGAGAAACCGGGACAAGCAACGGGGAGCTGTTTTTT.

This chain links TRBV19 with TRBJ2-1, with D possibly TRBD1 on 5 matching bases. Trimming took off 7 bases at V and 1 base at J, with 11 bases between the two ends. This CDR3 has 14 residues. Germline V gene data show CDR1 as LNHDA and CDR2 as SQIVND (reference sequence). Here the CDR3 reads CASTPRASYNEQFF. DNA for the CDR3: TGTGCCAGTACCCCCAGGGCTTCCTACAATGAGCAGTTCTTC.

This rearrangement joins TRBV11-2 to TRBJ2-1, with 9 bases matching TRBD1. Germline trimming cut 3 bases from V and 5 bases from J; bases unmatched to any gene: 8. Per germline, CDR1 SGHAT and CDR2 FQNNGV. This CDR3 spans 16 amino acids. This CDR3 reads CASSLGPQGADNEQFF. In DNA form, the CDR3 reads TGTGCCAGCAGCTTGGGCCCACAGGGGGCGGACAATGAGCAGTTCTTC. Based on the CDR3 plus reference TRBV11-2 and TRBJ2-1, the full variable domain is EAGVAQSPRYKIIEKRQSVAFWCNPISGHATLYWYQQILGQGPKLLIQFQNNGVVDDSQLPKDRFSAERLKGVDSTLKIQPAKLEDSAVYLCASSLGPQGADNEQFFGPGTRLTVL.

The rearrangement links TRBV3-1 (or the pseudogene TRBV3-2) to TRBJ1-2; 8 positions match TRBD1. V lost 7 bases, J lost 8 bases, and 9 bases stayed unmatched. The CDR3 contains 13 residues. Germline CDR1 LGHDT, CDR2 YNNKEL (reference sequence). CDR3 nucleotides: TGTGCCAGCACCAAGACAGGGGTGAAAGGCTACACCTTC. This sequence encodes CASTKTGVKGYTF.

The chain has TRBV11-3 and TRBJ1-3; a possible D gene is TRBD1 (5 bases). Trimming pared 6 bases from V and 0 bases from J, leaving 12 bases between. CDR3 length: 15 residues. Germline values: CDR1 SGHNT, CDR2 YENEEA. CDR3 sequence reads: CASRSTGSSGNTIYF. The CDR3 DNA reads TGTGCCAGCAGGTCCACAGGCAGCTCTGGAAACACCATATATTTT.

The chain is built from TRBV21-1 and TRBJ2-2; TRBD1 is taken as the D call from the table, unchecked against the DNA. TRBV21-1 is shown as a pseudogene. The CDR3 extends over 18 amino acids. The chain's CDR3 is CASSKTTGGLSWTGELFF. The CDR3 DNA reads TGTGCCAGCAGCAAAACGACAGGGGGCCTTTCATGGACCGGGGAGCTGTTTTTT.

The V and J genes are TRBV7-2 and TRBJ2-1, with 13 bases fitting TRBD2. Germline V lookup: CDR1 SGHTA, CDR2 FQGNSA. Trimming took 1 base from V and 9 from J; bases not matched to a gene: 3. This CDR3 comprises 15 residues. The CDR3 reads CASSLGLAGGGEQFF. The CDR3 DNA reads TGTGCCAGCAGCTTAGGACTAGCGGGAGGCGGTGAGCAGTTCTTC. Filled out from reference TRBV7-2 and TRBJ2-1, the complete variable domain reads GAGVSQSPSNKVTEKGKDVELRCDPISGHTALYWYRQSLGQGLEFLIYFQGNSAPDKSGLPSDRFSAERTGGSVSTLTIQRTQQEDSAVYLCASSLGLAGGGEQFFGPGTRLTVL.

The DNA of the CDR3 is TGTGCCAGCAGCCATCCCGTACTAGGTCACTACGAGCAGTACTTC. Residues: CASSHPVLGHYEQYF. The chain links TRBV14 to TRBJ2-7; D might be TRBD2 (5 bases). From germline, CDR1 is SGHDN and CDR2 FVKESK. The CDR3 extends over 15 amino acids. Trimming shortened V by 3 bases and J by 3 bases, and 15 bases separated the two germline ends.

This chain uses TRBV6-1 with TRBJ2-5, with no clear D. Germline CDR1 and CDR2: MNHNS and SASEGT. Trimming pared 1 base from V and 1 base from J, leaving 7 bases between. The CDR3 is 14 amino acids. In nucleotides, the CDR3 is TGTGCCAGCAGTGAAGGGCTCATCCAAGAGACCCAGTACTTC. Its translation is CASSEGLIQETQYF.

This clone was observed once. This chain connects TRBV29-1 to TRBJ2-7; D is perhaps TRBD1 (7 bases). The CDR3 sequence is 14 residues long. CDR1 is SQVTM and CDR2 is ANQGSEA in the germline V gene. V was cut by 5 bases and J by 3 bases, with 17 bases left in between. The CDR3 DNA reads as TGCAGCGTTCAAGGCGGGGACAGAGACTACGAGCAGTACTTC. The encoded protein is CSVQGGDRDYEQYF.

The V and J genes are TRBV6-1 and TRBJ1-4; unclear D gene. The CDR3 consists of 16 residues. Per the germline V gene, CDR1 is MNHNS and CDR2 is SASEGT. Trimming took off 2 bases at V and 0 bases at J, with 10 bases between the two ends. The CDR3 region has the DNA TGTGCCAGCAGTGAATGGAAACAGCCAACTAATGAAAAACTGTTTTTT. It yields the protein CASSEWKQPTNEKLFF.

The rearrangement links TRBV6-1 to TRBJ1-2, with D possibly being TRBD1 (6 bases). V was pared by 2 bases and J by 0 bases, with 16 bases between. This CDR3 has 17 amino acids. CDR1 is MNHNS and CDR2 is SASEGT in the germline V gene. The CDR3 is CASSEFHGGTPNYGYTF. CDR3 nucleotides: TGTGCCAGCAGTGAATTCCACGGGGGGACACCTAACTATGGCTACACCTTC.

The genes are TRBV19 and TRBJ1-2; 7 positions match TRBD1. This CDR3 comprises 16 residues. Germline trimming cut 4 bases from V and 8 bases from J; bases unmatched to any gene: 16. Germline V gene data show CDR1 as LNHDA and CDR2 as SQIVND (reference sequence). The CDR3 coding sequence is TGTGCCAGTAGTACACTAAGGGACAGCGAAGGGAGAGGCTACACCTTC. Protein: CASSTLRDSEGRGYTF.

This chain connects TRBV3-1 (or the pseudogene TRBV3-2) to TRBJ1-5, with TRBD1 identical over 11 bases. Germline V gene data show CDR1 as LGHDT and CDR2 as YNNKEL (reference sequence). The CDR3 totals 18 residues. J gave up 0 bases and V 1 base, and 5 bases lay outside the gene matches. CDR3 sequence: CASSQGTGGAFSNQPQHF. The CDR3 DNA sequence: TGTGCCAGCAGCCAAGGGACAGGGGGCGCATTTAGCAATCAGCCCCAGCATTTT.

The chain carries TRBV7-6 and TRBJ2-7, with 12 bases aligning to TRBD2. Germline V CDR1 and CDR2: SGHVS, FNYEAQ. J gave up 3 bases and V 4 bases, and 4 bases lay outside the gene matches. The length of the CDR3 is 15 residues. CDR3 nucleotides: TGTGCCAGCAGCTCAGGACTAGCGGGGAGCTACGAGCAGTACTTC. It codes for CASSSGLAGSYEQYF.

This rearrangement joins TRBV18 to TRBJ1-4; TRBD1 aligns across 9 bases. Germline assignment: CDR1 KGHSH and CDR2 LQKENI. With 3 bases clipped from V and 3 bases from J, the junction kept 2 bases outside the gene matches. The CDR3 consists of 15 residues. CDR3 bases: TGTGCCAGCTCACCGGGACAGGGTTCTAATGAAAAACTGTTTTTT. This encodes CASSPGQGSNEKLFF.